This TCR beta chain was captured by sequencing in a study of shared clonotypes between healthy human individuals. V trimming: 6 bases; J trimming: 5 bases; junction bases outside the gene matches: 8. In germline, CDR1 is LNHNV, CDR2 YYDKDF (reference sequence). CDR3 size: 14 residues. Naive CD8 cells comprised CD45RO-negative, CCR7-positively selected cells, excluding terminally differentiated effector memory CD45RA+ cells. Data came from immunoSEQ multiplex PCR; TCRdb stores just in-frame clones and leaves some out. The sample holds roughly 2,000,000 clones, approximately 94% seen once. This TCR was recovered from a man aged 18-30 years in good health. The chain uses TRBV15 and TRBJ2-3, with 7 positions matching TRBD1. Sequencing was carried out using naive CD8+ T cells sorted from blood. As DNA, the CDR3 is TGTGCCACCAGAGAGACAGGGTCAATAGATACGCAGTATTTT. Its translation is CATRETGSIDTQYF.